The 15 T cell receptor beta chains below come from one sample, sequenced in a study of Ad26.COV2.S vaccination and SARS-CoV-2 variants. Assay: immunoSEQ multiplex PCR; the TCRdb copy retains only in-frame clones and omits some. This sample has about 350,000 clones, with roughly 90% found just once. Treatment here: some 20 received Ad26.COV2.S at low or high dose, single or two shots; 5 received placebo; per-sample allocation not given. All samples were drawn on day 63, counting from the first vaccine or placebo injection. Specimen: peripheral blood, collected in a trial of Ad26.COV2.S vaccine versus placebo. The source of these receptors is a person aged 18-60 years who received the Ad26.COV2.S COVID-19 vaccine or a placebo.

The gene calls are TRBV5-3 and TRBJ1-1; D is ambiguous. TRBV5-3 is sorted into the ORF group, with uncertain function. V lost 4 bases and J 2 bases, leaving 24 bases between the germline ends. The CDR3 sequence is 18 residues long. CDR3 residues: CARSPIGKGRSINTEAFF. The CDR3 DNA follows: TGTGCCAGAAGCCCAATTGGCAAGGGAAGATCGATCAACACTGAAGCTTTCTTT.

The CDR3 loop is CASSPAGGGQETQYF. DNA for the CDR3: TGCGCCAGCAGCCCGGCGGGAGGGGGGCAAGAGACCCAGTACTTC. The chain joins TRBV5-1 to TRBJ2-5, with 9 nucleotides matching TRBD2. The length of the CDR3 is 15 residues. Germline V gives CDR1 SGHRS, CDR2 YFSETQ. Losses at the gene ends were 4 bases for V and 2 bases for J; bases not matched to a gene: 6.

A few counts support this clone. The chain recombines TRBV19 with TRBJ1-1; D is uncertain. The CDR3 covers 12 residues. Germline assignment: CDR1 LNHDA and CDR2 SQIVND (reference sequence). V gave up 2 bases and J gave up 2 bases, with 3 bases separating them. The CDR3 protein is CASSISNTEAFF. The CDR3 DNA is TGTGCCAGTAGTATATCCAACACTGAAGCTTTCTTT.

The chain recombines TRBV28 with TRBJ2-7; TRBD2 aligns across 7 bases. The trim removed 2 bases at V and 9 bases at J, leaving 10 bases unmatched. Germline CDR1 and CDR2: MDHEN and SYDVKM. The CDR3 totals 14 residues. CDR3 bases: TGTGCCAGCAGTTTAGAGTGGGGGGGTAGTTGGCAGTACTTC. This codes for CASSLEWGGSWQYF. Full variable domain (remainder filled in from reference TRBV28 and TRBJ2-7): DVKVTQSSRYLVKRTGEKVFLECVQDMDHENMFWYRQDPGLGLRLIYFSYDVKMKEKGDIPEGYSVSREKKERFSLILESASTNQTSMYLCASSLEWGGSWQYFGPGTRLTVT.

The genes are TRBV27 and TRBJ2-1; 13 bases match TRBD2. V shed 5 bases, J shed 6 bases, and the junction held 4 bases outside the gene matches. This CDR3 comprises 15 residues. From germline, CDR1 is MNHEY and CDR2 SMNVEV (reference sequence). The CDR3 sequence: CASSRLAGGFNEQFF. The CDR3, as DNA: TGTGCCAGCAGTAGACTAGCGGGAGGTTTCAATGAGCAGTTCTTC.

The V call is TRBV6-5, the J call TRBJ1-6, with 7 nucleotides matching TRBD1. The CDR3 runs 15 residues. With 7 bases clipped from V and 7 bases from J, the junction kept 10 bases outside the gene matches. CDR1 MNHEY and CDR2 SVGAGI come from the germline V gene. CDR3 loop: CASTLDRWGNSPLHF. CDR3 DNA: TGTGCCAGCACCCTGGACAGGTGGGGCAATTCACCCCTCCACTTT.

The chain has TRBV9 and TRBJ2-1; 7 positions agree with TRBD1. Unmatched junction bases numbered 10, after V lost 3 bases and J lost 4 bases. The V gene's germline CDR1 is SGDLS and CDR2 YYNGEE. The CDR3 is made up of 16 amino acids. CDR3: CASSGRKGATYNEQFF. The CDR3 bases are TGTGCCAGCAGCGGAAGGAAGGGGGCGACGTACAATGAGCAGTTCTTC.

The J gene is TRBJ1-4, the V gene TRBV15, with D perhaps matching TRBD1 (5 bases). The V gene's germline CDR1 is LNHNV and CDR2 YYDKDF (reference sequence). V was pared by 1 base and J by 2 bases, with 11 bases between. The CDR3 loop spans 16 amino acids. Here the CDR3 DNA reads TGTGCCACCAGCAGAGGACTCGGGACTACTAATGAAAAACTGTTTTTT. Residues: CATSRGLGTTNEKLFF.

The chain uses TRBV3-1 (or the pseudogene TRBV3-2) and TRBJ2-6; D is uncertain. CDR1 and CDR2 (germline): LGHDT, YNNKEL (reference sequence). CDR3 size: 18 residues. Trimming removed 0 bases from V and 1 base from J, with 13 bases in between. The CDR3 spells CASSQDRSRWSGANVLTF. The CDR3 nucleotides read TGTGCCAGCAGCCAAGATCGGAGTAGGTGGTCTGGGGCCAACGTCCTGACTTTC.

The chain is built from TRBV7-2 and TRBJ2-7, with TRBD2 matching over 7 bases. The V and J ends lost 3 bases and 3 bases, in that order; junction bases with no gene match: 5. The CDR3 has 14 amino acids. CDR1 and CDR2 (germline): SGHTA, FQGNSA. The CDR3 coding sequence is TGTGCCAGCAGCTTTACGAGCGGGAACTACGAGCAGTACTTC. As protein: CASSFTSGNYEQYF.

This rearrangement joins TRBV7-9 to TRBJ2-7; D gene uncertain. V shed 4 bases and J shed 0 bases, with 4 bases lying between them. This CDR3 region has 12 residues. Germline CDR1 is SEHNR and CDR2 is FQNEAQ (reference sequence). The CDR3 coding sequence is TGTGCCAGCAGCTGGTACTCCTACGAGCAGTACTTC. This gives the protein CASSWYSYEQYF.

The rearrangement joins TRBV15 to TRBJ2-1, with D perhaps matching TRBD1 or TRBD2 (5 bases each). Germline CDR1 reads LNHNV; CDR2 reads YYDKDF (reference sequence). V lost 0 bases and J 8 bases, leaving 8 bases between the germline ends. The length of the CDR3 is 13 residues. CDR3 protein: CATSRDQGDEQFF. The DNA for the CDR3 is TGTGCCACCAGCAGAGATCAGGGAGATGAGCAGTTCTTC.

The CDR3 sequence is CASSLRPRLNYEQYF. CDR3 DNA sequence: TGTGCCAGCAGTCTCCGTCCACGATTGAATTACGAGCAGTACTTC. The chain uses TRBV27 and TRBJ2-7; D is undetermined. CDR1 is MNHEY and CDR2 is SMNVEV in the germline V gene (reference sequence). The CDR3 is 15 residues long. Trimming stripped 5 bases from V and 4 bases from J, with 18 bases between.

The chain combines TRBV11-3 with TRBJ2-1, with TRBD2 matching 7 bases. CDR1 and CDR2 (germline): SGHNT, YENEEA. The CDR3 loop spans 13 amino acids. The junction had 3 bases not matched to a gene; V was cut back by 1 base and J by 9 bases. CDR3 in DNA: TGTGCCAGCAGCTTAGTGGGGGGGGTTGAGCAGTTCTTC. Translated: CASSLVGGVEQFF.

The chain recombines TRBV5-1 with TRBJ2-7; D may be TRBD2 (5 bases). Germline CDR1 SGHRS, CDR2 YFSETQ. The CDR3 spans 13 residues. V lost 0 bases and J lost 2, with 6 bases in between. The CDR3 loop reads CASSLGTPYEQYF. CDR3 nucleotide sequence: TGCGCCAGCAGCTTGGGGACTCCCTACGAGCAGTACTTC.